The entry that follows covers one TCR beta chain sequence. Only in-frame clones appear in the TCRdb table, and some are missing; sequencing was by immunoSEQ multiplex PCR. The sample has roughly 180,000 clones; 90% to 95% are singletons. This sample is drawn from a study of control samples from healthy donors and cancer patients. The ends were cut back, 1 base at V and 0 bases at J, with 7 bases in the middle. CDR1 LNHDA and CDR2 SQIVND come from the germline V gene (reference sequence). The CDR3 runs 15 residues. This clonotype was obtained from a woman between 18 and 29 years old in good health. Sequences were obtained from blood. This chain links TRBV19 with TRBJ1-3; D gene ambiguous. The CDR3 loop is CASSIARLSGNTIYF. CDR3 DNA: TGTGCCAGTAGTATAGCCAGGCTCTCTGGAAACACCATATATTTT.